What follows are 24 T cell receptor beta chains derived from one specimen sequenced in a study of cytomegalovirus exposure and HLA in healthy donors. PCR involved 60 Vbeta and 13 Jbeta primers. Assay used: immunoSEQ multiplex PCR; TCRdb lists only in-frame clones, some missing. The table shows 150,000 to 200,000 clones, with around 72% occurring only once. Sequencing was performed on PBMCs. The receptors come from a middle-aged woman in good health and CMV-seropositive.

The V gene is TRBV7-2, the J gene TRBJ1-1, with 11 nucleotides matching TRBD1. The germline CDR1 and CDR2 sequences are SGHTA and FQGNSA. The CDR3 runs to 14 residues. The V gene end was trimmed by 3 bases and the J gene end by 6 bases; junction bases not matched to a gene: 3. The DNA for the CDR3 is TGTGCCAGCAGCTTGATGGGACAGGGGGCTGAAGCTTTCTTT. This encodes CASSLMGQGAEAFF.

The chain has TRBV5-1 and TRBJ2-5; 9 positions match TRBD2. There are 17 residues in the CDR3. CDR1 is SGHRS and CDR2 is YFSETQ in the germline V gene. J lost 3 bases, V lost 4 bases, and 13 bases had no gene match. This CDR3 is CASSLAPPERGEETQYF. DNA of the CDR3: TGCGCCAGCAGCCTGGCCCCTCCGGAGCGGGGGGAAGAGACCCAGTACTTC.

A single count supports this clone. The V gene is TRBV25-1, the J gene TRBJ1-1; D might be TRBD1 (5 bases). This CDR3 contains 13 residues. CDR1 and CDR2 (germline): MGHDK, SYGVNS. Deletions cut 3 bases from V and 4 bases from J, with 9 bases between. CDR3 in amino acids: CASSDLGLTEAFF. The CDR3 nucleotides read TGTGCCAGCAGTGATCTGGGGCTCACTGAAGCTTTCTTT.

The chain joins TRBV11-2 to TRBJ1-3, with D perhaps matching TRBD1 (5 bases). Trimming removed 1 base from V and 2 bases from J, with 9 bases in between. In germline, CDR1 is SGHAT, CDR2 FQNNGV. The CDR3 loop spans 15 amino acids. CDR3 nucleotide sequence: TGTGCCAGCAGCTTAGTCCCGGGGGCTGGAAACACCATATATTTT. This translates into CASSLVPGAGNTIYF. Together with reference TRBV11-2 and TRBJ1-3, the CDR3 gives the full variable domain: EAGVAQSPRYKIIEKRQSVAFWCNPISGHATLYWYQQILGQGPKLLIQFQNNGVVDDSQLPKDRFSAERLKGVDSTLKIQPAKLEDSAVYLCASSLVPGAGNTIYFGEGSWLTVV.

The chain has TRBV4-1 and TRBJ2-2; 9 bases map to TRBD1. This CDR3 region has 16 residues. Trimming took 3 bases from V and 4 from J; bases not matched to a gene: 6. The germline V gene has CDR1 MGHRA and CDR2 YSYEKL. The CDR3 DNA reads as TGCGCCAGCAGCCAGAGGGACAGGGTGATCACCGGGGAGCTGTTTTTT. Protein: CASSQRDRVITGELFF.

The chain uses TRBV7-2 and TRBJ1-2; weak D call: TRBD1 (6 bases). CDR3 length: 13 amino acids. Deletions cut 3 bases from V and 8 bases from J, with 13 bases between. Germline V gene lookup returns CDR1 SGHTA and CDR2 FQGNSA. The CDR3 region is CASSFTGTRGYTF. For the CDR3, the DNA is TGTGCCAGCAGCTTCACAGGGACACGCGGCTACACCTTC.

The chain carries TRBV9 and TRBJ1-1; TRBD1 is a possible D gene (5 bases). V shed 3 bases and J shed 3 bases, with 12 bases lying between them. The CDR3 extends over 14 amino acids. Germline-derived CDR1 and CDR2 are SGDLS and YYNGEE. The CDR3 DNA reads TGTGCCAGCAGCGCCGGGGGACTCGACACTGAAGCTTTCTTT. Translation gives CASSAGGLDTEAFF.

The J gene is TRBJ1-3, the V gene TRBV2; a weak D match, TRBD1 (6 bases). In germline, CDR1 is SNHLY, CDR2 FYNNEI. The CDR3 runs to 17 residues. Trimming left V 0 bases short and J 0 bases short, with 12 bases between. CDR3 bases: TGTGCCAGCAGTGAAGCGCTTCTGGACAGCTCTGGAAACACCATATATTTT. Translating it yields CASSEALLDSSGNTIYF.

This chain connects TRBV4-2 to TRBJ1-6; no definite D call. From germline, CDR1 is LGHNA and CDR2 YNFKEQ. Trimming took off 0 bases at V and 6 bases at J, with 9 bases between the two ends. The CDR3 sequence is 15 residues long. The CDR3 is CASSQEPGSNSPLHF. CDR3 bases: TGTGCCAGCAGCCAAGAACCGGGGAGTAATTCACCCCTCCACTTT.

The rearrangement joins TRBV4-2 to TRBJ1-3; D call uncertain. This CDR3 is built from 16 residues. Per germline, CDR1 LGHNA and CDR2 YNFKEQ. The V gene lost 3 bases and the J gene lost 0 bases, with 12 bases spanning the gap. Written as DNA, the CDR3 is TGTGCCAGCAGCCAGAACCAACTAAACTCTGGAAACACCATATATTTT. It codes for CASSQNQLNSGNTIYF.

The J gene is TRBJ1-1, the V gene TRBV10-3, with unresolved D. Trimming removed 0 bases from V and 10 bases from J, with 12 bases in between. Looked up from germline, CDR1 is ENHRY and CDR2 is SYGVKD. The CDR3 loop spans 13 amino acids. The CDR3 here is CAISESFRAPAFF. CDR3 DNA sequence: TGTGCCATCAGTGAGTCGTTTCGCGCCCCAGCTTTCTTT.

The V gene is TRBV4-3, the J gene TRBJ2-1; D is unresolved. Germline CDR1 and CDR2: LGHNA and YSLEER. The CDR3 is 14 amino acids. V was clipped by 1 base and J by 4 bases, with 8 bases between them. The DNA for the CDR3 is TGCGCCAGCAGCCAAGTTGCGTCGTACAATGAGCAGTTCTTC. Translated: CASSQVASYNEQFF.

In this sample, this clone turned up once. CDR3 residues: CATSRVPGFYEKLFF. CDR3 nucleotides: TGTGCCACCAGCCGCGTCCCAGGGTTCTATGAAAAACTGTTTTTT. V usage is TRBV15 and J usage is TRBJ1-4, with D perhaps matching TRBD1 (5 bases). Per the germline V gene, CDR1 is LNHNV and CDR2 is YYDKDF (reference sequence). V dropped 5 bases and J dropped 6 bases, with 16 bases sitting between them. CDR3 length: 15 residues.

This clone was recorded once. The rearrangement links TRBV6-6 to TRBJ1-1; no definite D call. The V end lost 2 bases, the J end lost 0 bases, and 4 bases lay between the germline ends. CDR1 is MNHNY, CDR2 SVGAGI, per germline (reference sequence). The CDR3 consists of 13 residues. Here the CDR3 reads CASSYSVNTEAFF. The CDR3 DNA is TGTGCCAGCAGTTACAGCGTGAACACTGAAGCTTTCTTT.

Concerning this clone itself: At one of its ends the junction is not consistent with the germline gene, which may arise from a read error. The chain carries TRBV5-5 and TRBJ2-5; D gene uncertain. The CDR3 is 14 amino acids. CDR1 and CDR2 (germline): SGHKS, YYEKEE (reference sequence). CDR3 in DNA: TGTGCCAGCAGTTTGGGCCTGGCAAGAGAGACCCAGTACTTC. Its protein is CASSLGLARETQYF.

This clone was observed once. V gene TRBV19 combines with J gene TRBJ1-4; possibly TRBD1 for D (6 bases). Germline V CDR1 and CDR2: LNHDA, SQIVND (reference sequence). V dropped 3 bases and J dropped 5 bases, with 13 bases sitting between them. This CDR3 has 15 residues. The CDR3 DNA reads as TGTGCCAGTAGTATGCGGGGGGCCTTAAATGAAAAACTGTTTTTT. It codes for CASSMRGALNEKLFF.

The V and J genes are TRBV7-2 and TRBJ2-7, with TRBD1 identical over 7 bases. This CDR3 spans 14 amino acids. The trim removed 4 bases at V and 6 bases at J, leaving 9 bases unmatched. Germline V CDR1 and CDR2: SGHTA, FQGNSA. This CDR3 reads CASSYDRVVVEQYF. CDR3 DNA: TGTGCCAGCAGCTACGACAGGGTGGTGGTCGAGCAGTACTTC.

J is TRBJ2-5 and V is TRBV5-1; D is unclear. Trimming left V 0 bases short and J 2 bases short, with 8 bases between. This CDR3 has 14 residues. CDR1 and CDR2 (germline): SGHRS, YFSETQ. The CDR3 DNA follows: TGCGCCAGCAGCTTGGGGGCCGAACAAGAGACCCAGTACTTC. Encoded protein: CASSLGAEQETQYF.

The chain combines TRBV4-1 with TRBJ2-7; a weak D match, TRBD1 (5 bases). Germline-derived CDR1 and CDR2 are MGHRA and YSYEKL. CDR3 length: 15 residues. Trimming removed 0 bases from V and 1 base from J, with 10 bases in between. CDR3 sequence (DNA): TGCGCCAGCAGCCAAGATCGGCAGGGATCCTACGAGCAGTACTTC. Amino acid sequence: CASSQDRQGSYEQYF.

CDR3 sequence: CASSAWTGGTEAFF. CDR3 nucleotide sequence: TGTGCCAGCAGCGCGTGGACAGGGGGCACTGAAGCTTTCTTT. The V call is TRBV9, the J call TRBJ1-1; 10 bases align to TRBD1. V lost 3 bases, J lost 4 bases, and 3 bases stayed unmatched. Germline-derived CDR1 and CDR2 are SGDLS and YYNGEE. The CDR3 consists of 14 residues.

As regards this clone: An end of the junction differs from the germline gene, which may be a read error. J is TRBJ1-2 and V is TRBV9; D is uncertain. The CDR3 extends over 12 amino acids. The germline V gene has CDR1 SGDLS and CDR2 YYNGEE. CDR3 nucleotide sequence: TGTGCCAGCTCATTTGGTAACTATCGCTACACCTTC. Its translation: CASSFGNYRYTF.

The chain combines TRBV10-3 with TRBJ2-7; D gene uncertain. Trimming took 7 bases from V and 0 from J, leaving 13 bases between them. This CDR3 has 14 amino acids. Germline CDR1 and CDR2: ENHRY and SYGVKD. The CDR3, as DNA: TGTGCCATCACCAACAGCCTCCTCTCCTACGAGCAGTACTTC. Encoded protein: CAITNSLLSYEQYF.

As regards this clone: The same CDR3 is also encoded by other DNA sequences in this sample. The rearrangement joins TRBV7-2 to TRBJ2-7; possibly TRBD2 for D (5 bases). CDR3 length: 13 amino acids. V lost 1 base to trimming and J lost 2 bases, with 6 bases between them. The germline gives CDR1 SGHTA, CDR2 FQGNSA. The CDR3 nucleotides are TGTGCCAGCAGCTTAGGGAGGACCTACGAGCAGTACTTC. It translates to CASSLGRTYEQYF.

The chain recombines TRBV5-4 with TRBJ2-3; maybe TRBD2 (7 bases). The CDR3 is 16 residues long. The germline V gene has CDR1 SGHNT and CDR2 YYREEE (reference sequence). V dropped 2 bases and J dropped 4 bases, with 17 bases sitting between them. DNA of the CDR3: TGTGCCAGCAGCTTCGGGGGGCACGAAAAGTCAGATACGCAGTATTTT. Amino acid sequence: CASSFGGHEKSDTQYF.